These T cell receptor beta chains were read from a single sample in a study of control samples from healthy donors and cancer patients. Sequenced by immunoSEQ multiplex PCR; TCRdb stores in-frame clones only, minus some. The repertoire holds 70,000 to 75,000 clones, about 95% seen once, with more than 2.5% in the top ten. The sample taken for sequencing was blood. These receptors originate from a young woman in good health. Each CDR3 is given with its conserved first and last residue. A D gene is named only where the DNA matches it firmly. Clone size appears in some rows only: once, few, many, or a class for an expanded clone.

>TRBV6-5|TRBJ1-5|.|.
CASSPRQRNQPQHF
TGTGCCAGCAGTCCCAGACAGCGAAATCAGCCCCAGCATTTT
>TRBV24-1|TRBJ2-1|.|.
CATSDPTNLNRGPFF
TGTGCCACCAGTGACCCTACTAATTTGAACAGAGGGCCGTTCTTC
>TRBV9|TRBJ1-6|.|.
CASSVRANSPLHF
TGTGCCAGCAGCGTCAGGGCCAATTCACCCCTCCACTTT
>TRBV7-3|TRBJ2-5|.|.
CASSSGPTAGTQYF
TGTGCCAGCAGCTCGGGCCCAACCGCAGGGACCCAGTACTTC
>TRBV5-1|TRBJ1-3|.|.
CASSPRASSGNTIYF
TGCGCCAGCAGCCCCAGGGCCTCCTCTGGAAACACCATATATTTT
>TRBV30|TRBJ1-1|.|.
CAWSVLQSDTEAFF
TGTGCCTGGAGTGTACTACAGAGCGATACTGAAGCTTTCTTT
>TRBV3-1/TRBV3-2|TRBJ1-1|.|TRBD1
CASSHRDRLTLFF
TGTGCCAGCAGCCACCGGGACAGGCTTACGCTTTTCTTT
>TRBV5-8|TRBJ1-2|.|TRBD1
CASSLNRGGYTF
TGTGCCAGCAGCTTGAACAGGGGCGGCTACACCTTC
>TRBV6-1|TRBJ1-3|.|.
CASSEGQNSGNTIYF
TGTGCCAGCAGTGAGGGGCAGAACTCTGGAAACACCATATATTTT
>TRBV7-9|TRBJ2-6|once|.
CAGGAPGANVLTF
TGTGCCGGCGGGGCTCCTGGGGCCAACGTCCTGACTTTC
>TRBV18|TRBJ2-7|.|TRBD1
CASSPPRGQHVFEQYF
TGTGCCAGCTCACCACCGAGGGGACAGCACGTCTTCGAGCAGTACTTC
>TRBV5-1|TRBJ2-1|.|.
CASSNSGSYNEQFF
TGCGCCAGCAGTAATAGCGGCTCCTACAATGAGCAGTTCTTC
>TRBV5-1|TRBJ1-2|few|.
CASSLGTNYGYTF
TGCGCCAGCAGCTTGGGGACAAACTATGGCTACACCTTC
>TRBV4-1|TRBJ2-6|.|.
CASSQVALAGANVLTF
TGCGCCAGCAGCCAGGTTGCGTTGGCTGGGGCCAACGTCCTGACTTTC
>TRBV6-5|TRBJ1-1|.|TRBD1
CASSWTGTNTEAFF
TGTGCCAGCAGCTGGACAGGGACGAACACTGAAGCTTTCTTT
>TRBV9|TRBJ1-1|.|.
CASSGTGYTEAFF
TGTGCCAGCAGCGGAACAGGGTACACTGAAGCTTTCTTT
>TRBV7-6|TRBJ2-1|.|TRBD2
CASSLVLSGGYSYNEQFF
TGTGCCAGCAGCTTAGTTCTTAGCGGGGGGTACTCCTACAATGAGCAGTTCTTC
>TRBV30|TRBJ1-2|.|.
CAWSVRADGYTF
TGTGCCTGGAGTGTACGGGCGGATGGCTACACCTTC
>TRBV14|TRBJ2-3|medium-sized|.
CASSHTDTQYF
TGTGCCAGCAGCCACACAGATACGCAGTATTTT
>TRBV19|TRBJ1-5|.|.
CASSSAGGGQPQHF
TGTGCCAGTAGTAGTGCCGGGGGTGGTCAGCCCCAGCATTTT
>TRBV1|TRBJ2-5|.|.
CTSSQDEAGGRGRVSEETQYF
TGCACCAGCAGCCAAGATGAAGCGGGGGGGCGGGGCAGAGTAAGTGAAGAGACCCAGTACTTC
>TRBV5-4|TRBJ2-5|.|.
CASSLGTQGKVGTQYF
TGTGCCAGCAGCTTAGGAACACAGGGAAAAGTGGGGACCCAGTACTTC
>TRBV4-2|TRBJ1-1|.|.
CASSQRGVVVNTEAFF
TGTGCCAGCAGCCAACGGGGCGTGGTTGTGAACACTGAAGCTTTCTTT
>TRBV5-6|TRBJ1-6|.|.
CASSLVAGEGSPLHF
TGTGCCAGCAGCTTGGTTGCGGGTGAGGGTTCACCCCTCCACTTT
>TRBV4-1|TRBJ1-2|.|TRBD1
CASSQGVTGVGYTF
TGCGCCAGCAGCCAAGGGGTGACAGGGGTTGGCTACACCTTC
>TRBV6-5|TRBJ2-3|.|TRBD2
CASSRSGGAGDTQYF
TGTGCCAGCAGTCGTAGCGGGGGGGCGGGAGATACGCAGTATTTT
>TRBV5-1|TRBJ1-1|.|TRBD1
CASSFRGTGVLDGTEAFF
TGCGCCAGCAGCTTTAGGGGGACAGGGGTTTTGGATGGGACTGAAGCTTTCTTT
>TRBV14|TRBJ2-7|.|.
CASSQQTFTGHEQYF
TGTGCCAGCAGCCAACAGACATTCACTGGCCACGAGCAGTACTTC
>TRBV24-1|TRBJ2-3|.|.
CATSDPKADTQYF
TGTGCCACCAGTGACCCGAAAGCGGATACGCAGTATTTT
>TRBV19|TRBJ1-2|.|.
CASSEPRGAHYGYTF
TGTGCCAGTAGTGAACCCAGAGGGGCCCACTATGGCTACACCTTC
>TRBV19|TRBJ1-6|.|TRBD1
CASRGKGQGARNSPLHF
TGTGCCAGTAGGGGAAAAGGACAGGGGGCTCGGAATTCACCCCTCCACTTT
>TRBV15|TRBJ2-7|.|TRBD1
CATSSALTGYEQYF
TGTGCCACCAGCAGCGCTTTGACAGGGTACGAGCAGTACTTC
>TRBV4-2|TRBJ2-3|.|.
CASSQEMSGGTDTQYF
TGTGCCAGCAGCCAAGAGATGTCGGGGGGCACAGATACGCAGTATTTT
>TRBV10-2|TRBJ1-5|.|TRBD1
CATGTGEFSQPQHF
TGCGCCACCGGGACAGGGGAGTTCTCTCAGCCCCAGCATTTT
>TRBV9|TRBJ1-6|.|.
CASSVGIISPLHF
TGTGCCAGCAGCGTAGGAATCATTTCACCCCTCCACTTT
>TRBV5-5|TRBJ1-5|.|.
CASSLGTPYTSNQPQHF
TGTGCCAGCAGCTTGGGTACTCCTTATACTAGCAATCAGCCCCAGCATTTT
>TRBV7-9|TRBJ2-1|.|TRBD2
CASSRSGGFNNEQFF
TGTGCCAGCAGTCGTAGCGGGGGGTTCAACAATGAGCAGTTCTTC
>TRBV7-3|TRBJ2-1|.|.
CASSLARVNYNEQFF
TGTGCCAGCAGCTTAGCCCGGGTAAATTACAATGAGCAGTTCTTC
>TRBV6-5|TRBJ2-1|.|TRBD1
CASQDRGLGNEQFF
TGTGCCAGCCAGGACAGGGGGCTGGGCAATGAGCAGTTCTTC
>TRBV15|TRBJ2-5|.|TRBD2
CATSGAWGTSWVRETQYF
TGTGCCACCAGCGGTGCGTGGGGGACTAGTTGGGTCCGAGAGACCCAGTACTTC
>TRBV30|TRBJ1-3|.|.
CAWDYSGNTIYF
TGTGCCTGGGACTACTCTGGAAACACCATATATTTT